The text below deals with one TCR beta chain. As yet, its antigen is unknown. Germline lookup yields CDR1 DFQATT and CDR2 SNEGSKA (reference sequence). With V trimmed by 0 bases and J by 6 bases, 4 bases remained unmatched. CDR3 length equals 15 residues. This entry is derived from a study of early T cells in non-severe SARS-CoV-2 infection. Across the whole study: Bulk RNA isolated from unsorted whole blood underwent sequencing; chains were not paired.

Findings and limits, study-wide: CD4 and private specificities were missed by VDJdb matching, which favored anti-spike CD8 responses.

Individual cDNA molecules received unique molecular identifiers during library preparation. MiXCR, applied by TCRdb to the 5' RACE reads, yields one record per CDR3 protein. This sample has roughly 50,000 distinct CDR3 sequences; about 7.7% occur once, and the top ten carry about 11%. Here the sequenced sample was whole blood, taken at baseline. This chain links TRBV20-1 with TRBJ2-7; 14 nucleotides agree with TRBD2. The receptor's source is an adult who was a healthcare worker with PCR-confirmed SARS-CoV-2 infection or an uninfected control (not recorded which). The CDR3 DNA sequence: TGCAGTGCTAGAGACAAGACTAGCGGGAGGGTCGAGCAGTACTTC. Its translation: CSARDKTSGRVEQYF.